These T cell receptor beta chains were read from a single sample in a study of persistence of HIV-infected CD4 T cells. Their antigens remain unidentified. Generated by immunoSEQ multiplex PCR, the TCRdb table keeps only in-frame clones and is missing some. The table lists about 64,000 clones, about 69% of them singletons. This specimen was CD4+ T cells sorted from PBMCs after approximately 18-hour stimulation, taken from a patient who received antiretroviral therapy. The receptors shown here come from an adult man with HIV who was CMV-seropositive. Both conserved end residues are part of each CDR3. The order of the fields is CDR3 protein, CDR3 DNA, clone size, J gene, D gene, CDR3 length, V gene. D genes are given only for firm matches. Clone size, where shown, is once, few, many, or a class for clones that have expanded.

CDR3 protein: CASSHATGDTEAFF
CDR3 DNA: TGTGCCAGCAGCCACGCCACAGGGGACACTGAAGCTTTCTTT
clone size: NA
J gene: TRBJ1-1
D gene: TRBD1
CDR3 length: 14
V gene: TRBV3-1/TRBV3-2

CDR3 protein: CASSLVGTEGAFF
CDR3 DNA: TGTGCCAGCAGCCTCGTTGGGACCGAGGGAGCTTTCTTT
clone size: NA
J gene: TRBJ1-1
D gene: NA
CDR3 length: 13
V gene: TRBV7-3

CDR3 protein: CASSLGRDDTQYF
CDR3 DNA: TGTGCCAGCAGCCTGGGTAGGGATGATACGCAGTATTTT
clone size: NA
J gene: TRBJ2-3
D gene: NA
CDR3 length: 13
V gene: TRBV7-8

CDR3 protein: CATSDRPTSGGIYNEQFF
CDR3 DNA: TGTGCCACCAGTGATCGACCGACTAGCGGGGGAATATACAATGAGCAGTTCTTC
clone size: NA
J gene: TRBJ2-1
D gene: TRBD2
CDR3 length: 18
V gene: TRBV24-1

CDR3 protein: CASSLELVKQETQYF
CDR3 DNA: TGCGCCAGCAGCTTGGAGTTAGTGAAACAAGAGACCCAGTACTTC
clone size: NA
J gene: TRBJ2-5
D gene: NA
CDR3 length: 15
V gene: TRBV5-1

CDR3 protein: CASSLEGTSGRFYNEQFF
CDR3 DNA: TGTGCCAGCAGCTTAGAGGGGACTAGCGGGCGCTTTTACAATGAGCAGTTCTTC
clone size: NA
J gene: TRBJ2-1
D gene: TRBD2
CDR3 length: 18
V gene: TRBV7-2

CDR3 protein: CASSSRVTGRVNYGYTF
CDR3 DNA: TGTGCCAGTAGTAGTAGAGTTACAGGAAGAGTTAACTATGGCTACACCTTC
clone size: NA
J gene: TRBJ1-2
D gene: NA
CDR3 length: 17
V gene: TRBV19

CDR3 protein: CSVPAAPQETQYF
CDR3 DNA: TGCAGCGTCCCCGCGGCCCCTCAAGAGACCCAGTACTTC
clone size: NA
J gene: TRBJ2-5
D gene: NA
CDR3 length: 13
V gene: TRBV29-1

CDR3 protein: CASSSLKANYGYTF
CDR3 DNA: TGTGCCAGCAGCTCCCTCAAGGCTAACTATGGCTACACCTTC
clone size: few
J gene: TRBJ1-2
D gene: NA
CDR3 length: 14
V gene: TRBV5-6

CDR3 protein: CASSQEGGSSSSYEQYF
CDR3 DNA: TGCGCCAGCAGCCAAGAAGGGGGGTCCAGTAGCTCCTACGAGCAGTACTTC
clone size: few
J gene: TRBJ2-7
D gene: NA
CDR3 length: 17
V gene: TRBV4-1

CDR3 protein: CSVSQGTTAGELFF
CDR3 DNA: TGCAGCGTCTCACAGGGGACGACCGCCGGGGAGCTGTTTTTT
clone size: few
J gene: TRBJ2-2
D gene: TRBD1
CDR3 length: 14
V gene: TRBV29-1

CDR3 protein: CASSLGGTYGYTF
CDR3 DNA: TGTGCCAGCAGCTTAGGGGGCACCTATGGCTACACCTTC
clone size: NA
J gene: TRBJ1-2
D gene: NA
CDR3 length: 13
V gene: TRBV7-9

CDR3 protein: CASTIPFRTEAFF
CDR3 DNA: TGTGCCAGCACTATTCCGTTTAGGACTGAAGCTTTCTTT
clone size: NA
J gene: TRBJ1-1
D gene: NA
CDR3 length: 13
V gene: TRBV28

CDR3 protein: CASSRGTGGAKNIQYF
CDR3 DNA: TGTGCCAGCAGCCGCGGGACAGGGGGAGCCAAAAACATTCAGTACTTC
clone size: NA
J gene: TRBJ2-4
D gene: TRBD1
CDR3 length: 16
V gene: TRBV7-8

CDR3 protein: CASSHPQGNTIYF
CDR3 DNA: TGTGCCAGCAGCCACCCCCAGGGAAACACCATATATTTT
clone size: NA
J gene: TRBJ1-3
D gene: NA
CDR3 length: 13
V gene: TRBV16

CDR3 protein: CASSLARGAETQYF
CDR3 DNA: TGTGCCAGCAGCTTAGCGCGGGGGGCAGAGACCCAGTACTTC
clone size: NA
J gene: TRBJ2-5
D gene: TRBD2
CDR3 length: 14
V gene: TRBV7-2

CDR3 protein: CASSYGEAKNIQYF
CDR3 DNA: TGTGCCAGCAGTTACGGGGAAGCCAAAAACATTCAGTACTTC
clone size: NA
J gene: TRBJ2-4
D gene: NA
CDR3 length: 14
V gene: TRBV6-6

CDR3 protein: CAARSGTLYGYTF
CDR3 DNA: TGTGCCGCCAGATCCGGGACACTCTATGGCTACACCTTC
clone size: once
J gene: TRBJ1-2
D gene: NA
CDR3 length: 13
V gene: TRBV6-5

CDR3 protein: CASTGHLNYGYTF
CDR3 DNA: TGTGCCAGCACAGGACACTTGAACTATGGCTACACCTTC
clone size: few
J gene: TRBJ1-2
D gene: NA
CDR3 length: 13
V gene: TRBV6-5

CDR3 protein: CASSLNTASDSPLHF
CDR3 DNA: TGTGCCAGCAGCTTAAACACGGCATCCGATTCACCCCTCCACTTT
clone size: NA
J gene: TRBJ1-6
D gene: NA
CDR3 length: 15
V gene: TRBV7-3

CDR3 protein: CASSPEPYEQYF
CDR3 DNA: TGTGCCAGCAGCCCTGAGCCCTACGAGCAGTACTTC
clone size: NA
J gene: TRBJ2-7
D gene: NA
CDR3 length: 12
V gene: TRBV5-6

CDR3 protein: CASKGETNEKLFF
CDR3 DNA: TGTGCCAGCAAGGGGGAAACTAATGAAAAACTGTTTTTT
clone size: NA
J gene: TRBJ1-4
D gene: NA
CDR3 length: 13
V gene: TRBV6-5

CDR3 protein: CASSADRESGEKLFF
CDR3 DNA: TGTGCCAGCAGTGCGGACAGGGAAAGTGGGGAAAAACTGTTTTTT
clone size: NA
J gene: TRBJ1-4
D gene: TRBD1
CDR3 length: 15
V gene: TRBV28

CDR3 protein: CASSLTAGMGNEQFF
CDR3 DNA: TGTGCCAGCAGCTTAACGGCGGGGATGGGAAATGAGCAGTTCTTC
clone size: NA
J gene: TRBJ2-1
D gene: NA
CDR3 length: 15
V gene: TRBV7-3

CDR3 protein: CASGLRTSGVEQYF
CDR3 DNA: TGTGCCAGCGGTCTTAGGACTAGCGGGGTCGAGCAGTACTTC
clone size: NA
J gene: TRBJ2-7
D gene: TRBD2
CDR3 length: 14
V gene: TRBV2

CDR3 protein: CASSRREDQPQHF
CDR3 DNA: TGCGCCAGCAGCCGCCGGGAGGATCAGCCCCAGCATTTT
clone size: NA
J gene: TRBJ1-5
D gene: NA
CDR3 length: 13
V gene: TRBV4-1

CDR3 protein: CASSPTVAVNEQYF
CDR3 DNA: TGCGCCAGCAGCCCGACAGTGGCGGTGAACGAGCAGTACTTC
clone size: few
J gene: TRBJ2-7
D gene: NA
CDR3 length: 14
V gene: TRBV5-1

CDR3 protein: CSAQVGGGNYGYTF
CDR3 DNA: TGCAGCGCCCAGGTGGGAGGGGGCAACTATGGCTACACCTTC
clone size: NA
J gene: TRBJ1-2
D gene: TRBD1
CDR3 length: 14
V gene: TRBV29-1

CDR3 protein: CSASLHRRDTEAFF
CDR3 DNA: TGCAGTGCTAGTCTTCATAGGAGGGACACTGAAGCTTTCTTT
clone size: NA
J gene: TRBJ1-1
D gene: NA
CDR3 length: 14
V gene: TRBV20-1

CDR3 protein: CASSLQGSNSPLHF
CDR3 DNA: TGTGCCAGCTCACTACAGGGGAGTAATTCACCCCTCCACTTT
clone size: NA
J gene: TRBJ1-6
D gene: TRBD1
CDR3 length: 14
V gene: TRBV18

CDR3 protein: CASSDDSFNEKLFF
CDR3 DNA: TGTGCCAGTAGTGACGACAGCTTTAATGAAAAACTGTTTTTT
clone size: many
J gene: TRBJ1-4
D gene: NA
CDR3 length: 14
V gene: TRBV19

CDR3 protein: CASSASGVQPQHF
CDR3 DNA: TGCGCCAGCAGTGCCTCCGGGGTACAGCCCCAGCATTTT
clone size: NA
J gene: TRBJ1-5
D gene: NA
CDR3 length: 13
V gene: TRBV10-2

CDR3 protein: CASRPGTSGGTGELFF
CDR3 DNA: TGTGCCAGCAGGCCCGGGACTAGCGGGGGGACCGGGGAGCTGTTTTTT
clone size: NA
J gene: TRBJ2-2
D gene: TRBD2
CDR3 length: 16
V gene: TRBV7-3

CDR3 protein: CASSPSGDINQPQHF
CDR3 DNA: TGTGCCAGCAGTCCTTCGGGGGACATAAATCAGCCCCAGCATTTT
clone size: NA
J gene: TRBJ1-5
D gene: NA
CDR3 length: 15
V gene: TRBV28

CDR3 protein: CASSPDRGNSPLHF
CDR3 DNA: TGTGCCAGCAGCCCAGACAGGGGTAACTCACCCCTCCACTTT
clone size: NA
J gene: TRBJ1-6
D gene: TRBD1
CDR3 length: 14
V gene: TRBV7-8

CDR3 protein: CASPPILYEQYF
CDR3 DNA: TGTGCCAGCCCTCCGATCCTCTACGAGCAGTACTTC
clone size: NA
J gene: TRBJ2-7
D gene: NA
CDR3 length: 12
V gene: TRBV6-5

CDR3 protein: CASSLEVRDEQYF
CDR3 DNA: TGCGCCAGCAGCTTGGAAGTCCGGGACGAGCAGTACTTC
clone size: NA
J gene: TRBJ2-7
D gene: NA
CDR3 length: 13
V gene: TRBV5-1

CDR3 protein: CASSLAPNPYEQYF
CDR3 DNA: TGTGCCAGCAGCTTGGCCCCAAATCCGTACGAGCAGTACTTC
clone size: once
J gene: TRBJ2-7
D gene: NA
CDR3 length: 14
V gene: TRBV5-5

CDR3 protein: CSVEELGRTNTGELFF
CDR3 DNA: TGCAGCGTTGAAGAATTGGGCCGAACGAACACCGGGGAGCTGTTTTTT
clone size: NA
J gene: TRBJ2-2
D gene: NA
CDR3 length: 16
V gene: TRBV29-1

CDR3 protein: CASSPSAGLYEQYF
CDR3 DNA: TGTGCCAGCTCACCATCTGCGGGGCTCTACGAGCAGTACTTC
clone size: NA
J gene: TRBJ2-7
D gene: NA
CDR3 length: 14
V gene: TRBV18

CDR3 protein: CASATGQGAFGYTF
CDR3 DNA: TGTGCCAGTGCTACGGGACAGGGGGCCTTCGGCTACACCTTC
clone size: NA
J gene: TRBJ1-2
D gene: TRBD1
CDR3 length: 14
V gene: TRBV28

CDR3 protein: CASSGQAGYEQYF
CDR3 DNA: TGTGCCAGCAGTGGACAGGCGGGCTACGAGCAGTACTTC
clone size: NA
J gene: TRBJ2-7
D gene: NA
CDR3 length: 13
V gene: TRBV2

CDR3 protein: CASSQGGLNQPQHF
CDR3 DNA: TGCGCCAGCAGCCAGGGGGGCCTCAATCAGCCCCAGCATTTT
clone size: NA
J gene: TRBJ1-5
D gene: TRBD1
CDR3 length: 14
V gene: TRBV5-1

CDR3 protein: CASSLDRGIILEQYF
CDR3 DNA: TGCGCCAGCAGCTTGGACAGGGGGATTATTTTGGAGCAGTACTTC
clone size: NA
J gene: TRBJ2-7
D gene: TRBD1
CDR3 length: 15
V gene: TRBV5-1

CDR3 protein: CASSLDITGELFF
CDR3 DNA: TGTGCCAGCAGCTTAGACATCACCGGGGAGCTGTTTTTT
clone size: few
J gene: TRBJ2-2
D gene: NA
CDR3 length: 13
V gene: TRBV7-3

CDR3 protein: CASSRLGPGDNYGYTF
CDR3 DNA: TGCGCCAGCAGTCGGTTGGGCCCAGGGGATAACTATGGCTACACCTTC
clone size: NA
J gene: TRBJ1-2
D gene: NA
CDR3 length: 16
V gene: TRBV23-1

CDR3 protein: CASSLGPSTDTQYF
CDR3 DNA: TGCGCCAGCAGCCTTGGGCCTTCCACAGATACGCAGTATTTT
clone size: NA
J gene: TRBJ2-3
D gene: NA
CDR3 length: 14
V gene: TRBV4-1

CDR3 protein: CASSYVTGTGYEQYF
CDR3 DNA: TGTGCCAGCAGCTATGTTACCGGGACAGGCTACGAGCAGTACTTC
clone size: NA
J gene: TRBJ2-7
D gene: TRBD1
CDR3 length: 15
V gene: TRBV3-1/TRBV3-2

CDR3 protein: CASSRGADTQYF
CDR3 DNA: TGTGCCAGCAGCCGCGGGGCAGATACGCAGTATTTT
clone size: NA
J gene: TRBJ2-3
D gene: NA
CDR3 length: 12
V gene: TRBV6-5

CDR3 protein: CASSMRGRQTGELFF
CDR3 DNA: TGTGCCAGTAGTATGAGAGGGCGTCAGACCGGGGAGCTGTTTTTT
clone size: once
J gene: TRBJ2-2
D gene: NA
CDR3 length: 15
V gene: TRBV19

CDR3 protein: CASSPGQGPDYEQYF
CDR3 DNA: TGCGCCAGCAGCCCGGGACAGGGGCCTGACTACGAGCAGTACTTC
clone size: few
J gene: TRBJ2-7
D gene: TRBD1
CDR3 length: 15
V gene: TRBV4-1

CDR3 protein: CATLRGSGANVLTF
CDR3 DNA: TGTGCCACCCTCAGGGGCTCTGGGGCCAACGTCCTGACTTTC
clone size: few
J gene: TRBJ2-6
D gene: NA
CDR3 length: 14
V gene: TRBV7-9

CDR3 protein: CSASKRGPTRGEQYF
CDR3 DNA: TGCAGTGCTAGTAAACGGGGACCTACAAGGGGAGAGCAGTACTTC
clone size: NA
J gene: TRBJ2-7
D gene: NA
CDR3 length: 15
V gene: TRBV20-1